Presented here are 20 T cell receptor beta chains from one specimen sequenced in a study of regulatory T cells in long-lasting Graves disease. Relying on iRepertoire HTBI primers and Arm-PCR of CDR3 regions, the team built TCR beta libraries. Via MiXCR, TCRdb re-called the multiplex PCR reads, giving one row per CDR3 protein. The sample consists of under 700,000 distinct CDR3 sequences, 15% to 20% of them appearing once. Time point indicated: newly diagnosed GD, antithyroid drugs for less than 3 months. TCR sequences were obtained from RNA taken from PBMCs. The same sample was also studied in work on T cells in Graves' hyperthyroidism and ophthalmopathy.

Sequenced here: peripheral blood mononuclear cells (PBMCs), sampled at new diagnosis, from a patient treated with antithyroid drugs. These receptors were obtained from a woman aged 40-65 years with Graves disease.

In this sample, this clonotype turned up many times. The rearrangement joins TRBV28 to TRBJ1-1; 7 nucleotides align to TRBD1. V was pared by 7 bases and J by 8 bases, with 13 bases of the junction left unmatched. The length of the CDR3 is 14 residues. The germline gives CDR1 MDHEN, CDR2 SYDVKM. The CDR3 sequence: CASTTPKGAKEAFF. CDR3 nucleotides: TGTGCCAGCACCACCCCCAAGGGGGCAAAGGAAGCTTTCTTT.

This clonotype was recorded a few times. The rearrangement uses TRBV11-1 and TRBJ2-1; D is possibly TRBD2 (6 bases). The germline V gene encodes CDR1 SGHAT and CDR2 FQDESV (reference sequence). This CDR3 is built from 14 residues. Trimming removed 5 bases at V and 5 bases at J, with 13 bases between. The CDR3 protein is CASSTWGEDNEQFF. The DNA for the CDR3 is TGTGCCAGCAGCACTTGGGGGGAAGACAATGAGCAGTTCTTC. Drawing the rest from reference TRBV11-1 and TRBJ2-1, the complete variable domain is EAEVAQSPRYKITEKSQAVAFWCDPISGHATLYWYRQILGQGPELLVQFQDESVVDDSQLPKDRFSAERLKGVDSTLKIQPAELGDSAMYLCASSTWGEDNEQFFGPGTRLTVL.

This clonotype was recorded many times. The rearrangement joins TRBV7-8 to TRBJ1-2; D call uncertain. Trimming left V 2 bases short and J 7 bases short, with 14 bases between. Germline CDR1 is SGHVS and CDR2 is FQNEAQ. CDR3 length equals 14 residues. As DNA, the CDR3 is TGTGCCAGCAGCTTACCCAACCAGTCGCGTGGCTACACCTTC. Translating gives CASSLPNQSRGYTF. The full variable domain, rest sourced from reference TRBV7-8 and TRBJ1-2, is GAGVSQSPRYKVAKRGQDVALRCDPISGHVSLFWYQQALGQGPEFLTYFQNEAQLDKSGLPSDRFFAERPEGSVSTLKIQRTQQEDSAVYLCASSLPNQSRGYTFGSGTRLTVV.

J is TRBJ2-2 and V is TRBV24-1, with TRBD2 as a possible D gene (6 bases). Germline V gene data show CDR1 as KGHDR and CDR2 as SFDVKD. CDR3 size: 18 residues. Deletions cut 3 bases from V and 2 bases from J, with 18 bases between. The CDR3 reads CATSDPGLQMDNTGELFF. As DNA, the CDR3 is TGTGCCACCAGTGATCCCGGACTACAAATGGACAACACCGGGGAGCTGTTTTTT.

The V call is TRBV28, the J call TRBJ2-7; D not certain. CDR1 is MDHEN, CDR2 SYDVKM, per germline. Trimming took off 7 bases at V and 3 bases at J, with 13 bases between the two ends. CDR3 length equals 13 residues. CDR3 in amino acids: CASTRIIGYEQYF. The CDR3 DNA is TGTGCCAGCACCCGCATAATCGGCTACGAGCAGTACTTC.

This clonotype occurred many times. The V gene is TRBV12-3 or TRBV12-4, the J gene TRBJ1-2; D may be TRBD1 (5 bases). This CDR3 has 17 residues. Trimming took 5 bases from V and 8 from J, leaving 27 bases between them. The chain's CDR3 is CASSVTLISTPGAGYTF. The CDR3 nucleotides read TGTGCCAGCAGTGTAACCCTCATCAGCACTCCCGGGGCCGGCTACACCTTC.

This clonotype was counted between two and nine times. The rearrangement joins TRBV3-1 to TRBJ2-5, with no clear D. Germline values: CDR1 LGHDT, CDR2 YNNKEL (reference sequence). V was cut by 0 bases and J by 2 bases, with 4 bases left in between. CDR3 length: 13 amino acids. CDR3 DNA sequence: TGTGCCAGCAGCCAAGAGGCACAAGAGACCCAGTACTTC. Translated, it gives CASSQEAQETQYF.

This clonotype appeared a few times. This rearrangement joins TRBV25-1 to TRBJ2-7, with D unclear. V lost 2 bases and J lost 5, with 10 bases in between. Germline CDR1 and CDR2: MGHDK and SYGVNS. The CDR3 extends over 13 amino acids. CDR3 residues: CASSEQGQNEQYF. Here the CDR3 DNA reads TGTGCCAGCAGTGAACAAGGGCAGAACGAGCAGTACTTC.

This chain uses TRBV19 with TRBJ1-5; maybe TRBD1 (6 bases). Germline CDR1 and CDR2: LNHDA and SQIVND (reference sequence). V was clipped by 7 bases and J by 3 bases, with 13 bases between them. The CDR3 spans 14 residues. CDR3 nucleotides: TGTGCCAGTACGGTTGGGGGCAACAATCAGCCCCAGCATTTT. Amino acid sequence: CASTVGGNNQPQHF.

J is TRBJ2-2 and V is TRBV15; TRBD2 aligns across 8 bases. This CDR3 region has 16 residues. Germline lookup yields CDR1 LNHNV and CDR2 YYDKDF (reference sequence). With 1 base clipped from V and 3 bases from J, the junction kept 4 bases outside the gene matches. CDR3 DNA: TGTGCCACCAGCAGAGCGCGGGGGGCTTACACCGGGGAGCTGTTTTTT. Translated: CATSRARGAYTGELFF. Together with reference TRBV15 and TRBJ2-2, the CDR3 gives the full variable domain: DAMVIQNPRYQVTQFGKPVTLSCSQTLNHNVMYWYQQKSSQAPKLLFHYYDKDFNNEADTPDNFQSRRPNTSFCFLDIRSPGLGDTAMYLCATSRARGAYTGELFFGEGSRLTVL.

This clonotype has more than one count but fewer than ten. V is TRBV4-1 and J is TRBJ2-2; D uncertain. Germline-derived CDR1 and CDR2 are MGHRA and YSYEKL. Trimming took 3 bases from V and 5 from J, leaving 7 bases between them. The CDR3 totals 13 residues. The CDR3 spells CASSQSRTGELFF. The CDR3 coding sequence is TGCGCCAGCAGCCAGTCCCGTACCGGGGAGCTGTTTTTT.

This clonotype showed up many times. The chain couples TRBV27 to TRBJ2-4; 7 bases align to TRBD1. J gave up 7 bases and V 3 bases, and 18 bases lay outside the gene matches. Germline values: CDR1 MNHEY, CDR2 SMNVEV (reference sequence). The CDR3 length is 18 residues. The CDR3 DNA follows: TGTGCCAGCAGTTTGCTCCGACAGGGCCGATGGGTAGGCAACATTCAGTACTTC. It specifies CASSLLRQGRWVGNIQYF.

The chain combines TRBV7-9 with TRBJ2-5, with a tentative D call TRBD1 (7 bases). There are 15 residues in the CDR3. V was trimmed by 5 bases and J by 7 bases, leaving 20 bases between them. Per the germline V gene, CDR1 is SEHNR and CDR2 is FQNEAQ (reference sequence). The DNA for the CDR3 is TGTGCCAGCAGCCCGCGGGACAGCCTGTCAGCGACCCAGTACTTC. Its protein is CASSPRDSLSATQYF.

This clonotype was seen a single time. A read error may explain this, as a much larger clone is one base away. This rearrangement joins TRBV12-3 or TRBV12-4 to TRBJ1-1; the match to TRBD1 covers 8 bases. This CDR3 comprises 13 residues. The CDR3 region is CTSSQGASTEAFF. The CDR3 nucleotides are TGTACCAGCAGCCAGGGGGCAAGCACTGAAGCTTTCTTT.

The sample holds a few counts of this clonotype. This chain joins TRBV20-1 and TRBJ1-5; 8 nucleotides match TRBD1. Germline V lookup: CDR1 DFQATT, CDR2 SNEGSKA (reference sequence). J lost 1 base, V lost 6 bases, and 8 bases had no gene match. This CDR3 comprises 15 residues. This CDR3 is CSARRTGTSNQPQHF. As DNA, the CDR3 is TGCAGTGCGCGAAGGACAGGGACAAGCAATCAGCCCCAGCATTTT.

This clonotype came up many times. This sequence joins TRBV6-2 or TRBV6-3 and TRBJ1-5; D perhaps matches TRBD1 (6 bases). The V gene's germline CDR1 is MNHEY and CDR2 SVGEGT. CDR3 length: 12 residues. V lost 7 bases to trimming and J lost 4 bases, with 8 bases between them. CDR3 protein: CASKQGNQPQHF. The CDR3 coding sequence is TGTGCCAGCAAGCAGGGGAATCAGCCCCAGCATTTT.

This clonotype came up many times. The gene calls are TRBV11-2 and TRBJ2-2; 12 bases are a match to TRBD2. V lost 4 bases and J lost 5; bases outside the gene matches: 5. CDR1 and CDR2 (germline): SGHAT, FQNNGV. The CDR3 runs 16 residues. CDR3 amino acids: CASSSPSGGATGELFF. CDR3 DNA sequence: TGTGCCAGCAGCTCCCCTAGCGGGGGGGCAACCGGGGAGCTGTTTTTT.

This clonotype came up a few times. The chain employs TRBV7-2 and TRBJ1-3; 7 nucleotides agree with TRBD1. Germline CDR1 SGHTA, CDR2 FQGNSA. The CDR3 covers 13 residues. V dropped 5 bases and J dropped 7; count of bases not matched to a gene: 5. The DNA of the CDR3 is TGTGCCAGCAGCGTAACGACAGGGAACACCATATATTTT. Translation: CASSVTTGNTIYF.

This CDR3 is CASKRQGYYEQYF. DNA of the CDR3: TGTGCCAGCAAAAGACAGGGGTACTACGAGCAGTACTTC. V and J are TRBV27 and TRBJ2-7; TRBD1 matches 8 bases. The V gene's germline CDR1 is MNHEY and CDR2 SMNVEV (reference sequence). Unmatched junction bases numbered 5, after V lost 7 bases and J lost 3 bases. This CDR3 has 13 residues.

The J gene is TRBJ1-5, the V gene TRBV10-3; TRBD1 agrees at 7 bases. The germline V gene encodes CDR1 ENHRY and CDR2 SYGVKD. This CDR3 has 14 amino acids. Unmatched junction bases numbered 2, after V lost 0 bases and J lost 6 bases. The CDR3 sequence: CAISESGGGQPQHF. As DNA, the CDR3 is TGTGCCATCAGTGAGTCAGGGGGCGGTCAGCCCCAGCATTTT.